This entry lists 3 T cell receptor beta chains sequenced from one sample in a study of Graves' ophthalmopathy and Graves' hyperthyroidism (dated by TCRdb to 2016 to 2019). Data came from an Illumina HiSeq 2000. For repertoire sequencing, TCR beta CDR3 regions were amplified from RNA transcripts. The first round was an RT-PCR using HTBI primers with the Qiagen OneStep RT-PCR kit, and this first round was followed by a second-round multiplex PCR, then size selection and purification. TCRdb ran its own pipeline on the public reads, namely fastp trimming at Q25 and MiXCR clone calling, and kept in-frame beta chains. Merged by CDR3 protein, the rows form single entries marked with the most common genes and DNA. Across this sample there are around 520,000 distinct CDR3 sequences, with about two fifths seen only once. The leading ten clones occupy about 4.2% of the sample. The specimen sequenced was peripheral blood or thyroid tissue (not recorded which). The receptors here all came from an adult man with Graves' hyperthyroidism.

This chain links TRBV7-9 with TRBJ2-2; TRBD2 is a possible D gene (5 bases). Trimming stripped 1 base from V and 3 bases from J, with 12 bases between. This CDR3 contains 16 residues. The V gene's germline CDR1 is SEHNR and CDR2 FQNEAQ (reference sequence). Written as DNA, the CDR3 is TGTGCCAGCAGCTTAGTGCGGACGGACTACACCGGGGAGCTGTTTTTT. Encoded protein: CASSLVRTDYTGELFF.

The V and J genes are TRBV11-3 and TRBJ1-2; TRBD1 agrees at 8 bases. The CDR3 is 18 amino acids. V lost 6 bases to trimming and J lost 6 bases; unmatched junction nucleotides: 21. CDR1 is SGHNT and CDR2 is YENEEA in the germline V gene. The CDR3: CASSPGPDRAGTTHGYTF. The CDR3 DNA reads TGTGCCAGCAGTCCGGGGCCGGACAGGGCGGGGACTACTCATGGCTACACCTTC.

The CDR3 loop reads CASSPDFFSYEQYF. The DNA of the CDR3 is TGTGCCAGCTCACCCGACTTCTTCTCCTACGAGCAGTACTTC. V is TRBV18 and J is TRBJ2-7; D is unresolved. Trimming took 3 bases from V and 0 from J, leaving 9 bases between them. Germline V lookup: CDR1 KGHSH, CDR2 LQKENI. The CDR3 runs to 14 residues.